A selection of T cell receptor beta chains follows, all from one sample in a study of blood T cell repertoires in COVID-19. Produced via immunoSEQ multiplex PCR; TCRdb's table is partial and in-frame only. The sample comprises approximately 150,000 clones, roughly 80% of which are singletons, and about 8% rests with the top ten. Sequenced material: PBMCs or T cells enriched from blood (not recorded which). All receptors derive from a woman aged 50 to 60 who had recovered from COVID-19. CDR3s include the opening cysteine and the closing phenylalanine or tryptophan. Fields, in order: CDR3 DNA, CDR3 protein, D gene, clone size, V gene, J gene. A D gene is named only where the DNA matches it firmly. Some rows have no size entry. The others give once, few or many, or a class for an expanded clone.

cdr3_nt: TGTGCCAGTAGTACAGGGGTGAGACAGCCCCAGCATTTT
cdr3_aa: CASSTGVRQPQHF
d_call: .
clone_size: .
v_call: TRBV19
j_call: TRBJ1-5

cdr3_nt: TGTGCCAGCAGATCAATACTTCCCACAGATACGCAGTATTTT
cdr3_aa: CASRSILPTDTQYF
d_call: .
clone_size: .
v_call: TRBV28
j_call: TRBJ2-3

cdr3_nt: TGTGCCAGCAGTCCCCTTGGGGGGACAGGGGGTGAAAAACTGTTTTTT
cdr3_aa: CASSPLGGTGGEKLFF
d_call: TRBD1
clone_size: .
v_call: TRBV6-2/TRBV6-3
j_call: TRBJ1-4

cdr3_nt: TGTGCTGCGGGGACTAGCGGGAGATTTGGGCGGAATGAGCAGTTCTTC
cdr3_aa: CAAGTSGRFGRNEQFF
d_call: TRBD2
clone_size: .
v_call: TRBV19
j_call: TRBJ2-1

cdr3_nt: TGTGCCAGCAGTCCAGGGGGGAATCAGCCCCAGCATTTT
cdr3_aa: CASSPGGNQPQHF
d_call: TRBD1
clone_size: .
v_call: TRBV2
j_call: TRBJ1-5

cdr3_nt: TGTGCCAGCAGCTTAGACGGGTCGACAGATACGCAGTATTTT
cdr3_aa: CASSLDGSTDTQYF
d_call: .
clone_size: .
v_call: TRBV7-3
j_call: TRBJ2-3

cdr3_nt: TGTGCCAGCAGCCCTCGCGGCGGGGGTAGCGGGAGCGATGAGCAGTTCTTC
cdr3_aa: CASSPRGGGSGSDEQFF
d_call: TRBD2
clone_size: .
v_call: TRBV3-1/TRBV3-2
j_call: TRBJ2-1

cdr3_nt: TGTGCCAGCAGCGTTCCCGGGGGGAGTTCTCTCCACTCTGGGGCCAACGTCCTGACTTTC
cdr3_aa: CASSVPGGSSLHSGANVLTF
d_call: TRBD2
clone_size: .
v_call: TRBV9
j_call: TRBJ2-6

cdr3_nt: TGTGCCAGCAGCTTAGTAGCCAAAGCAGATACGCAGTATTTT
cdr3_aa: CASSLVAKADTQYF
d_call: .
clone_size: few
v_call: TRBV7-3
j_call: TRBJ2-3

cdr3_nt: TGTGCCACCTCACCCTCCGACAGGGAAGAGACCCAGTACTTC
cdr3_aa: CATSPSDREETQYF
d_call: TRBD1
clone_size: few
v_call: TRBV24-1
j_call: TRBJ2-5

cdr3_nt: TGTGCCAGCAGCATCCCCCTTGGCCGTGATTCACCCCTCCACTTT
cdr3_aa: CASSIPLGRDSPLHF
d_call: .
clone_size: .
v_call: TRBV7-9
j_call: TRBJ1-6

cdr3_nt: TGTGCCACCAGCCCAAGGACAGGGGCCCACGAGCAGTACTTC
cdr3_aa: CATSPRTGAHEQYF
d_call: TRBD1
clone_size: .
v_call: TRBV15
j_call: TRBJ2-7

cdr3_nt: TGTGCCAGCAGTTTAGCCTTGGCAGGTGCTTTCTTT
cdr3_aa: CASSLALAGAFF
d_call: .
clone_size: .
v_call: TRBV28
j_call: TRBJ1-1

cdr3_nt: TGCAGCGTTGAATCGGGGGGGGGCACGACTGGAAACACCATATATTTT
cdr3_aa: CSVESGGGTTGNTIYF
d_call: .
clone_size: .
v_call: TRBV29-1
j_call: TRBJ1-3

cdr3_nt: TGTGCCAGCCGAGGACAGGGGCACACCGGGGAGCTGTTTTTT
cdr3_aa: CASRGQGHTGELFF
d_call: TRBD1
clone_size: .
v_call: TRBV19
j_call: TRBJ2-2

cdr3_nt: TGTGCCAGTAGCACACAGGGGCTCTCTGGGGCCAACGTCCTGACTTTC
cdr3_aa: CASSTQGLSGANVLTF
d_call: TRBD1
clone_size: .
v_call: TRBV19
j_call: TRBJ2-6

cdr3_nt: TGTGCCAGTCTCCCCGCTACGAACACCGGGGAGCTGTTTTTT
cdr3_aa: CASLPATNTGELFF
d_call: .
clone_size: .
v_call: TRBV19
j_call: TRBJ2-2

cdr3_nt: TGTGCCATCAGTGGGGGACTCAACTTCCTCTACGAGCAGTACTTC
cdr3_aa: CAISGGLNFLYEQYF
d_call: .
clone_size: few
v_call: TRBV10-3
j_call: TRBJ2-7

cdr3_nt: TGCAGCGTTGACGGCGTGGACAGGGTAGGCTATGGCTACACCTTC
cdr3_aa: CSVDGVDRVGYGYTF
d_call: TRBD1
clone_size: few
v_call: TRBV29-1
j_call: TRBJ1-2

cdr3_nt: TGTGCCAGCAAGGTCCGGACTAGCGTATGGGAGCAGTACTTC
cdr3_aa: CASKVRTSVWEQYF
d_call: TRBD2
clone_size: .
v_call: TRBV2
j_call: TRBJ2-7

cdr3_nt: TGTGCCATGGGGGACAGGGTCTTAGATACGCAGTATTTT
cdr3_aa: CAMGDRVLDTQYF
d_call: TRBD1
clone_size: .
v_call: TRBV10-3
j_call: TRBJ2-3

cdr3_nt: TGTGCCAGTAGTATGGGGGGATCTAGCACAGATACGCAGTATTTT
cdr3_aa: CASSMGGSSTDTQYF
d_call: .
clone_size: .
v_call: TRBV19
j_call: TRBJ2-3

cdr3_nt: TGTGCCAGCAGCGGCCCCCCCGGGACACCCCTATACGAGCAGTACTTC
cdr3_aa: CASSGPPGTPLYEQYF
d_call: .
clone_size: few
v_call: TRBV5-4
j_call: TRBJ2-7

cdr3_nt: TGTGCCAGCAGCCCGGCGGACAGAGCCTACGAGCAGTACTTC
cdr3_aa: CASSPADRAYEQYF
d_call: .
clone_size: once
v_call: TRBV3-1/TRBV3-2
j_call: TRBJ2-7

cdr3_nt: TGTGCCACCAGCAGAGACGGGGTCTGGGGGCCTGCCGAGCAGTACTTC
cdr3_aa: CATSRDGVWGPAEQYF
d_call: .
clone_size: .
v_call: TRBV15
j_call: TRBJ2-7

cdr3_nt: TGCGCCAGCAGCCAACCGACTGGGACAGGGGGCTACGAGCAGTACTTC
cdr3_aa: CASSQPTGTGGYEQYF
d_call: TRBD1
clone_size: .
v_call: TRBV4-1
j_call: TRBJ2-7

cdr3_nt: TGTGCCTCAGGGACAGCCGAAGGTAATGAGCAGTTCTTC
cdr3_aa: CASGTAEGNEQFF
d_call: TRBD1
clone_size: once
v_call: TRBV12-3/TRBV12-4
j_call: TRBJ2-1

cdr3_nt: TGTGCCAGCCCACCTTTGATCTGGTCCCGCGACAATGAGCAGTTCTTC
cdr3_aa: CASPPLIWSRDNEQFF
d_call: .
clone_size: once
v_call: TRBV28
j_call: TRBJ2-1

cdr3_nt: TGTGCCAGCGCCACAGCCAGGATGAACACTGAAGCTTTCTTT
cdr3_aa: CASATARMNTEAFF
d_call: .
clone_size: .
v_call: TRBV2
j_call: TRBJ1-1

cdr3_nt: TGTGCCAGCAGTTACACCGCTGGGCACAACACTGAAGCTTTCTTT
cdr3_aa: CASSYTAGHNTEAFF
d_call: .
clone_size: .
v_call: TRBV6-2/TRBV6-3
j_call: TRBJ1-1

cdr3_nt: TGTGCCAGCAACCGCGACAGGGGGGAAGGGACTGAAGCTTTCTTT
cdr3_aa: CASNRDRGEGTEAFF
d_call: TRBD1
clone_size: once
v_call: TRBV9
j_call: TRBJ1-1

cdr3_nt: TGTGCCAGCAGCGTTGGACAAGTGAACACCGGGGAGCTGTTTTTT
cdr3_aa: CASSVGQVNTGELFF
d_call: .
clone_size: .
v_call: TRBV5-4
j_call: TRBJ2-2

cdr3_nt: TGTGCCAGCAGCCTACCAGGGGGCGCGGGTAACACCATATATTTT
cdr3_aa: CASSLPGGAGNTIYF
d_call: TRBD1
clone_size: .
v_call: TRBV5-4
j_call: TRBJ1-3

cdr3_nt: TGCAGCGTTGCGGGTGAAGGCTACACCTTC
cdr3_aa: CSVAGEGYTF
d_call: .
clone_size: once
v_call: TRBV29-1
j_call: TRBJ1-2

cdr3_nt: TGTGCCAGCAGCGTCCTGGGACTAGCGGTCTACAATGAGCAGTTCTTC
cdr3_aa: CASSVLGLAVYNEQFF
d_call: TRBD2
clone_size: .
v_call: TRBV9
j_call: TRBJ2-1

cdr3_nt: TGTGCCAGCAGCCTTACGAACGGACTTACACCCCTCCACTTT
cdr3_aa: CASSLTNGLTPLHF
d_call: .
clone_size: .
v_call: TRBV6-5
j_call: TRBJ1-6

cdr3_nt: TGTGCCAGCAGCCTCCCGGGACAGGGGGCTATCACTGAAGCTTTCTTT
cdr3_aa: CASSLPGQGAITEAFF
d_call: TRBD1
clone_size: .
v_call: TRBV5-4
j_call: TRBJ1-1

cdr3_nt: TGTGCCAGCAGCTTAGGCCGTTCCCGATTTGTGGCTAGCACCGGGGAGCTGTTTTTT
cdr3_aa: CASSLGRSRFVASTGELFF
d_call: .
clone_size: few
v_call: TRBV13
j_call: TRBJ2-2

cdr3_nt: TGTGCCAGCTCACCTGGGCAGGAACGACAGCCCCAGCATTTT
cdr3_aa: CASSPGQERQPQHF
d_call: .
clone_size: .
v_call: TRBV18
j_call: TRBJ1-5

cdr3_nt: TGTGCCAGCAGCTTAGATGCAGGGGGTGGCACTGAAGCTTTCTTT
cdr3_aa: CASSLDAGGGTEAFF
d_call: TRBD1
clone_size: .
v_call: TRBV7-9
j_call: TRBJ1-1